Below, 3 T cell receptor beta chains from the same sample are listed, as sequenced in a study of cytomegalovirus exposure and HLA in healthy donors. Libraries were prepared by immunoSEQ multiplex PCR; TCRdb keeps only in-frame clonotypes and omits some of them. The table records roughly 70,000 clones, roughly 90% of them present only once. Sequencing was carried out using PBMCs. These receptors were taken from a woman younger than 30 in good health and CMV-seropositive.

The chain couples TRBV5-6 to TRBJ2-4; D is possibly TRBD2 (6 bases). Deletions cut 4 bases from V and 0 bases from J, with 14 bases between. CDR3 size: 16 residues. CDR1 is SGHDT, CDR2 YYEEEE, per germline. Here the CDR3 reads CASSTGTGLAKNIQYF. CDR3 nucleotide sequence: TGTGCCAGCAGCACCGGGACTGGACTAGCCAAAAACATTCAGTACTTC. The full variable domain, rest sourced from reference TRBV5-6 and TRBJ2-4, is DAGVTQSPTHLIKTRGQQVTLRCSPKSGHDTVSWYQQALGQGPQFIFQYYEEEERQRGNFPDRFSGHQFPNYSSELNVNALLLGDSALYLCASSTGTGLAKNIQYFGAGTRLSVL.

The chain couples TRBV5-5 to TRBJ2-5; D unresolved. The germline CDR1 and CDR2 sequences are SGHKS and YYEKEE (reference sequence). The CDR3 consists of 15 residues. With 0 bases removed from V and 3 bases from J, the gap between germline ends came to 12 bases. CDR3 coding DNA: TGTGCCAGCAGCTTGGATGGCATGTATAAAGAGACCCAGTACTTC. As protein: CASSLDGMYKETQYF.

The CDR3 bases are TGTGCCATCAGTGCCAATGACAGGGCCCCCTACGAGCAGTACTTC. As protein: CAISANDRAPYEQYF. This chain uses TRBV10-3 with TRBJ2-7; 7 bases fit TRBD1. This CDR3 is built from 15 residues. J lost 2 bases, V lost 4 bases, and 8 bases had no gene match. Germline values: CDR1 ENHRY, CDR2 SYGVKD.